A selection of T cell receptor beta chains follows, all from one sample in a study of T cell clonotyping in hematopoietic cell transplantation. Clones were sequenced by immunoSEQ multiplex PCR, and TCRdb holds only the in-frame ones, with some missing. This sample has more than 65,000 clones, with approximately 94% found just once. The sequenced sample consisted of peripheral blood mononuclear cells. The receptors originated from a man between 50 and 59 years old in good health. Some clones in this sample may be carry-over from other donors' samples. The CDR3 runs from the conserved cysteine through the conserved F or W. D genes are given only for firm matches. The listing skips clone size in some rows; elsewhere it reads once, few, many or a size class.

J,size,V,length,D,DNA,CDR3
TRBJ2-3,-,TRBV10-3,13,TRBD2,TGTGCCATCAGTGGTAGCGGGACCGATACGCAGTATTTT,CAISGSGTDTQYF
TRBJ2-5,-,TRBV5-1,14,-,TGCGCCAGCAGCCCCGCCAGGGGAGAAGAGACCCAGTACTTC,CASSPARGEETQYF
TRBJ1-2,once,TRBV30,14,TRBD1,TGTGCCTGGGCTCCATTGACAGGGCCCTATGGCTACACCTTC,CAWAPLTGPYGYTF
TRBJ1-4,-,TRBV19,15,-,TGTGCCAGTAGTCCTTCCAGGGTGCCGGGTGAAAAACTGTTTTTT,CASSPSRVPGEKLFF
TRBJ1-5,-,TRBV7-9,14,-,TGTGCCAGCAGCTTAAATGGTCAAAATCAGCCCCAGCATTTT,CASSLNGQNQPQHF
TRBJ1-5,-,TRBV6-5,16,-,TGTGCCAGCAGTTACTCGATTAACTACAGCAATCAGCCCCAGCATTTT,CASSYSINYSNQPQHF
TRBJ2-7,-,TRBV5-1,13,-,TGCGCCAGCAGCTTGGTCGACCCTCTCGAGCAGTACTTC,CASSLVDPLEQYF
TRBJ2-7,-,TRBV7-6,15,-,TGTGCCAGCAGCTTAGAGAATAACGGGGGCTACGAGCAGTACTTC,CASSLENNGGYEQYF
TRBJ1-1,-,TRBV29-1,13,-,TGCAGCGTGGGGGCGGGAAGGGACACTGAAGCTTTCTTT,CSVGAGRDTEAFF
TRBJ2-1,-,TRBV9,14,-,TGTGCCAGCAGGAGGGGGACAACCTACAATGAGCAGTTCTTC,CASRRGTTYNEQFF
TRBJ1-1,-,TRBV5-1,13,-,TGCGCCAGCAGCTTGGGAGTGAACACTGAAGCTTTCTTT,CASSLGVNTEAFF
TRBJ1-1,-,TRBV7-9,12,-,TGTGCCAGCAGCTTAGGGGTGGGTGAAGCTTTCTTT,CASSLGVGEAFF
TRBJ2-7,-,TRBV28,14,-,TGTGCCAGCAGCCGCGCAACTCACTCCTACGAGCAGTACTTC,CASSRATHSYEQYF
TRBJ2-7,-,TRBV11-2,14,TRBD2,TGTGCCAGCAACGAGGGACTAGGGTCCTACGAGCAGTACTTC,CASNEGLGSYEQYF
TRBJ2-7,-,TRBV9,16,TRBD1,TGTGCCAGCAGCGCAACAACCGGGACAGGGTCCTACGAGCAGTACTTC,CASSATTGTGSYEQYF
TRBJ2-3,-,TRBV29-1,12,-,TGCAGCGTTTTGCGATACACAGATACGCAGTATTTT,CSVLRYTDTQYF
TRBJ2-7,-,TRBV5-1,14,-,TGCGCCAGCAGCTTGGAAGGGTATTCCTACGAGCAGTACTTC,CASSLEGYSYEQYF
TRBJ2-2,-,TRBV28,15,TRBD1,TGTGCCAGCAGTCCGTCGGGACAGCGAACTGGGGAGCTGTTTTTT,CASSPSGQRTGELFF
TRBJ1-1,-,TRBV6-1,13,-,TGTGCCAGCAGTGAGCAGGGACGACAAAAAGCTTTCTTT,CASSEQGRQKAFF